This TCR beta chain was recorded in a study of vaccination effects on CD4 cells after COVID-19. Study context: Sequencing in the ViraFEST assay came after antigen-specific CD4+ T cells had been expanded with viral peptide pools, which were used to stimulate PBMC. They grew over 1.5 million PBMC in each well, adding 8.5 to 10 IU/ml IL-2 and approximately 10 ug/ml peptides. Study findings and constraints: Convalescent patients were few in the study, and early post-infection timepoints were absent. Post-vaccine spike-reactive clones in convalescents were mainly new vaccine-induced clones.

Germline V gene lookup returns CDR1 MGHRA and CDR2 YSYEKL. The CDR3 contains 14 residues. The V and J ends lost 4 bases and 4 bases, in that order; junction bases with no gene match: 5. In the case of this clone: Its antigen is currently unknown.

The repertoire was sequenced with immunoSEQ multiplex PCR; TCRdb's copy has only in-frame clones and lacks some. The table shows under 40,000 clones, with roughly four fifths occurring only once. Investigators separated out CD4+ T cells once around eleven days of culture had passed. By PCR, the person was confirmed to have had SARS-CoV-2 infection between March and December 2020. Each participant was given two doses of one vaccine (BNT162b2 or mRNA-1273). This receptor was identified in a human donor who had a prior SARS-CoV-2 infection. The sample here was CD4+ T cells from PBMCs cultured without peptide, taken after COVID-19 vaccination. The chain employs TRBV4-1 and TRBJ2-5; TRBD1 aligns across 8 bases. The CDR3 nucleotides read TGCGCCAGCAGCCTGACAGGGGCCACAGAGACCCAGTACTTC. It translates to CASSLTGATETQYF.